This T cell receptor beta chain was identified in a study of shared clonotypes between healthy human individuals. Produced via immunoSEQ multiplex PCR; TCRdb's table is partial and in-frame only. Of over 750,000 clones in the sample, roughly 96% were seen once. V shed 5 bases and J shed 4 bases, with 9 bases lying between them. CDR1 and CDR2 from the germline V gene are SGHVS and FNYEAQ. The CDR3 is 13 amino acids. Terminally differentiated effector memory CD45RA+ cells were excluded from the naive CD8 cells, which were CD45RO-negative and positively selected for CCR7. Sequenced material: naive CD8+ T cells sorted from blood. V and J are TRBV7-6 and TRBJ2-1, with D perhaps matching TRBD1 (5 bases). This clonotype originated in a man in his thirties or forties in good health. CDR3 bases: TGTGCCAGCAGCGATGACAGTTACAATGAGCAGTTCTTC. Translation: CASSDDSYNEQFF.